This T cell receptor beta chain was captured in a study of T cell repertoires and HLA-DP antigens. This clone was seen once. The antigen is undetermined. Sequencing was performed with immunoSEQ multiplex PCR; in TCRdb, only in-frame clones are kept and a portion is missing. Of about 89,000 clones listed, approximately 86% are singletons. With V trimmed by 4 bases and J by 6 bases, 10 bases remained unmatched. The CDR3 runs 15 residues. Germline CDR1 MNHNY, CDR2 SVGAGI (reference sequence). The chain employs TRBV6-6 and TRBJ2-7; 9 nucleotides align to TRBD1. The sequencing input was CD4+ T cells from PBMCs. This receptor was obtained from a man aged 50 or older in good health and CMV-seronegative. CDR3 sequence (DNA): TGTGCCAGCAGTTCAAACAGGGGGCGGTCGCCCGAGCAGTACTTC. This sequence encodes CASSSNRGRSPEQYF.